The 16 T cell receptor beta chains below all came from one sample that was sequenced in a study of neurological immune-mediated disorders. TCRdb used MiXCR to reprocess the 5' RACE reads, holding one entry per CDR3 protein. Counted here are about 24,000 distinct CDR3 sequences, under 15% occurring once; the ten biggest clones make up roughly 17%. The specimen was PBMCs. The receptor source for this set is a middle-aged woman with HTLV-1-associated myelopathy (HAM/TSP).

This clonotype was picked up many times. The chain carries TRBV10-3 and TRBJ2-5, with D unclear. CDR3 length equals 13 residues. Germline V gene lookup returns CDR1 ENHRY and CDR2 SYGVKD. V gave up 4 bases and J gave up 2 bases, with 8 bases separating them. CDR3 sequence reads: CAISVSQQETQYF. Here the CDR3 DNA reads TGTGCCATCAGTGTGTCGCAGCAAGAGACCCAGTACTTC.

This clonotype has ten or more counts. The rearrangement joins TRBV6-5 to TRBJ1-2, with a weak D call TRBD1 (5 bases). Trimming shortened V by 10 bases and J by 0 bases, and 9 bases separated the two germline ends. CDR3 length: 12 amino acids. The germline gives CDR1 MNHEY, CDR2 SVGAGI. The CDR3 is CATGISNYGYTF. The CDR3 nucleotides are TGTGCCACAGGGATCTCTAACTATGGCTACACCTTC.

This clonotype was picked up many times. V gene TRBV5-1 combines with J gene TRBJ1-1; a possible D gene is TRBD1 (5 bases). The V gene lost 3 bases and the J gene lost 0 bases, with 9 bases spanning the gap. Germline lookup yields CDR1 SGHRS and CDR2 YFSETQ. CDR3 length: 14 amino acids. This chain's CDR3 is CASSWDGMNTEAFF. The DNA of the CDR3 is TGCGCCAGCAGCTGGGACGGAATGAACACTGAAGCTTTCTTT.

Ten or more counts support this clonotype. CDR3 region: CASSVGAADTQYF. The CDR3 nucleotides are TGTGCCAGCAGCGTAGGAGCCGCAGATACGCAGTATTTT. J is TRBJ2-3 and V is TRBV9; D not certain. The germline V gene has CDR1 SGDLS and CDR2 YYNGEE. The ends were cut back, 0 bases at V and 4 bases at J, with 6 bases in the middle. This CDR3 is built from 13 residues.

This clonotype was observed many times. This CDR3 reads CASSDGGETQYF. The CDR3 nucleotides are TGCGCCAGCAGCGATGGGGGGGAGACCCAGTACTTC. V gene TRBV5-1 combines with J gene TRBJ2-5, with D possibly TRBD2 on 6 matching bases. The CDR3 sequence is 12 residues long. The V end was cut by 4 bases, the J end by 5 bases, with 9 bases between. Germline lookup yields CDR1 SGHRS and CDR2 YFSETQ.

This clonotype was seen repeatedly, ten times or more. This chain uses TRBV6-6 with TRBJ2-7, with 7 bases that match TRBD1. The V and J ends lost 6 bases and 0 bases, in that order; junction bases with no gene match: 5. Per the germline V gene, CDR1 is MNHNY and CDR2 is SVGAGI (reference sequence). The CDR3 is made up of 14 amino acids. In DNA, the CDR3 is TGTGCCAGCAGCCCGGGACAGCTCTCCTACGAGCAGTACGTC. Translating gives CASSPGQLSYEQYV.

At least ten counts were recorded for this clonotype. The chain joins TRBV20-1 to TRBJ2-5, with 15 positions matching TRBD2. CDR3 size: 19 residues. The germline V gene has CDR1 DFQATT and CDR2 SNEGSKA (reference sequence). J was trimmed by 6 bases and V by 6 bases; bases with no gene match: 20. CDR3 in DNA: TGCAGTGCGCGCCGCTACAGGACTAGCGGGGGGGCGGAGGAGAAGACCCAGTACTTC. Its protein product is CSARRYRTSGGAEEKTQYF.

On this clonotype: The junction differs from germline at one of its ends, possibly a read error. In nucleotides, the CDR3 is TGTGCCAGCACCAAGGGGGGAGGGTCCTACAATGAGCAGGTCTTC. Translation: CASTKGGGSYNEQVF. V usage is TRBV12-3 or TRBV12-4 and J usage is TRBJ2-1, with a possible D match to TRBD2 (7 bases). The CDR3 spans 15 residues.

This clonotype has ten or more counts. V and J are TRBV9 and TRBJ2-3; no clear D. Looked up from germline, CDR1 is SGDLS and CDR2 is YYNGEE. The CDR3 has 12 amino acids. V lost 0 bases, J lost 4 bases, and 3 bases lay in between. This CDR3 reads CASSVGPDTQYF. The CDR3 region has the DNA TGTGCCAGCAGCGTAGGGCCAGATACGCAGTATTTT.

Within the sample, this clonotype is medium-sized. This sequence joins TRBV5-1 and TRBJ1-5; 7 bases are shared with TRBD1. Germline values: CDR1 SGHRS, CDR2 YFSETQ. This CDR3 comprises 13 residues. J gave up 9 bases and V 4 bases, and 7 bases lay outside the gene matches. CDR3 nucleotides: TGCGCCAGCAGCCCCGGGACAGCAGGGCCCCAGCATTTT. This gives the protein CASSPGTAGPQHF.

This chain uses TRBV3-1 with TRBJ1-1, with 9 bases that match TRBD1. CDR1 is LGHDT and CDR2 is YNNKEL in the germline V gene (reference sequence). J lost 1 base, V lost 10 bases, and 7 bases had no gene match. The CDR3 is 14 amino acids. This CDR3 reads CATTDRGANTEAFF. As DNA, the CDR3 is TGTGCCACCACGGACAGGGGAGCGAACACTGAAGCTTTCTTT.

At least ten counts were recorded for this clonotype. This chain links TRBV12-3 or TRBV12-4 with TRBJ2-3; D is perhaps TRBD1 (6 bases). The CDR3 sequence is 14 residues long. Trimming removed 6 bases from V and 0 bases from J, with 10 bases in between. The CDR3 here is CASRTGRSTDTQYF. The DNA for the CDR3 is TGTGCCAGCAGAACAGGGCGTAGCACAGATACGCAGTATTTT.

This clonotype was observed many times. V is TRBV25-1 and J is TRBJ2-3; tentatively, D is TRBD1 (5 bases). The CDR3 is 15 amino acids. In germline, CDR1 is MGHDK, CDR2 SYGVNS. V was cut by 4 bases and J by 4 bases, with 15 bases left in between. The DNA of the CDR3 is TGTGCCAGCAGTGGGGCATGGGGCGGTGCAGATACGCAGTATTTT. Its protein is CASSGAWGGADTQYF.

In this sample, this clonotype turned up a few times. V and J are TRBV6-5 and TRBJ2-1, with TRBD2 matching 7 bases. The CDR3 has 14 amino acids. The germline gives CDR1 MNHEY, CDR2 SVGAGI. The trim removed 2 bases at V and 4 bases at J, leaving 2 bases unmatched. CDR3 DNA: TGTGCCAGCAGTTACCGGGGGGATTACAATGAGCAGTTCTTC. It yields the protein CASSYRGDYNEQFF.

At least ten counts were recorded for this clonotype. J is TRBJ2-3 and V is TRBV10-3, with D unresolved. The V end lost 2 bases, the J end lost 4 bases, and 16 bases lay between the germline ends. CDR1 is ENHRY and CDR2 is SYGVKD in the germline V gene. The CDR3 has 16 residues. This CDR3 is CAISEVAGPVSDTQYF. The CDR3 coding sequence is TGTGCCATCAGTGAGGTCGCAGGCCCGGTTTCAGATACGCAGTATTTT.

This clonotype was observed many times. The chain employs TRBV9 and TRBJ2-6, with 7 bases aligning to TRBD1. After removal of 0 bases from V and 1 base from J, the junction contained 10 bases not matched to a gene. The CDR3 covers 19 residues. Germline CDR1 reads SGDLS; CDR2 reads YYNGEE. The CDR3 DNA sequence: TGTGCCAGCAGCGTAGGCGGCAGGGGGTTTGTATCTGGGGCCAACGTCCTGACTTTC. Protein sequence: CASSVGGRGFVSGANVLTF. The full variable domain, rest sourced from reference TRBV9 and TRBJ2-6, is DSGVTQTPKHLITATGQRVTLRCSPRSGDLSVYWYQQSLDQGLQFLIQYYNGEERAKGNILERFSAQQFPDLHSELNLSSLELGDSALYFCASSVGGRGFVSGANVLTFGAGSRLTVL.